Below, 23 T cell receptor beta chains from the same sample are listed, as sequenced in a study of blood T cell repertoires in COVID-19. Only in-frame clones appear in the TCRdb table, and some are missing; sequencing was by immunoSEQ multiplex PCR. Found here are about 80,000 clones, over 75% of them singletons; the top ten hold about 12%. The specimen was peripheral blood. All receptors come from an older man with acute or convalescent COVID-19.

The DNA for the CDR3 is TGTGCCAGCAGAGGCGGACAGGGCCGTCAAGAGACCCAGTACTTC. As protein: CASRGGQGRQETQYF. The chain carries TRBV2 and TRBJ2-5; 8 bases align to TRBD1. The trim removed 6 bases at V and 2 bases at J, leaving 8 bases unmatched. CDR3 length equals 15 residues. Germline V gives CDR1 SNHLY, CDR2 FYNNEI. The variable domain in full, with the rest retrieved from reference TRBV2 and TRBJ2-5, is EPEVTQTPSHQVTQMGQEVILRCVPISNHLYFYWYRQILGQKVEFLVSFYNNEISEKSEIFDDQFSVERPDGSNFTLKIRSTKLEDSAMYFCASRGGQGRQETQYFGPGTRLLVL.

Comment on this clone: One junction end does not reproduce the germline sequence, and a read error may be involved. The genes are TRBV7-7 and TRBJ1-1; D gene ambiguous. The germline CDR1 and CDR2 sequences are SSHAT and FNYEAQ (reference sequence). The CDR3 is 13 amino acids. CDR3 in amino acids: CASSRTPGTEAFF. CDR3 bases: TGTGCTAGCAGCCGCACGCCGGGCACTGAAGCTTTCTTT.

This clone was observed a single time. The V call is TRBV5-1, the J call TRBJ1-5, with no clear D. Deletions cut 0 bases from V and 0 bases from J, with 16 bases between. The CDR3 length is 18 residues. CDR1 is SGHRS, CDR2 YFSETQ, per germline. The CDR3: CASSLGSPGKYSNQPQHF. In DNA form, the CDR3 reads TGCGCCAGCAGCTTGGGAAGTCCAGGAAAGTATAGCAATCAGCCCCAGCATTTT.

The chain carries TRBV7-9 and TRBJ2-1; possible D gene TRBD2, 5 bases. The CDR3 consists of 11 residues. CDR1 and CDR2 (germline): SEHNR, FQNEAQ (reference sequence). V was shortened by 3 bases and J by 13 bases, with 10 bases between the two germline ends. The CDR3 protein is CASSFREPQFF. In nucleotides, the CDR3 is TGTGCCAGCAGCTTCCGGGAACCCCAGTTCTTC.

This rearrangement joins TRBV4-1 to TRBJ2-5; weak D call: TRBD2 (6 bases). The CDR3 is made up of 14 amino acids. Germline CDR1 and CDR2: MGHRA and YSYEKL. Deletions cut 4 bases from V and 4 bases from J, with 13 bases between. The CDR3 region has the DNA TGCGCCAGCAGCCCGTTAGCGGCCGGAGAGACCCAGTACTTC. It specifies CASSPLAAGETQYF.

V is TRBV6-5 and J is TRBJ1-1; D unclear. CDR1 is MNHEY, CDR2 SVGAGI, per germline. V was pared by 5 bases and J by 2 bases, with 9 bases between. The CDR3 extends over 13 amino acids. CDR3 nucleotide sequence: TGTGCCAGCAGTCAGAAGACTAACACTGAAGCTTTCTTT. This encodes CASSQKTNTEAFF.

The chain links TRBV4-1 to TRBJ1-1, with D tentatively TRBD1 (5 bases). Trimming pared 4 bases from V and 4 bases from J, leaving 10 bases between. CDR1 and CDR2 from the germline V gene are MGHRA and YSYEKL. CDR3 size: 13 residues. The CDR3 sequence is CASSLVTGTEAFF. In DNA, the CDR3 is TGCGCCAGCAGCCTAGTCACAGGCACTGAAGCTTTCTTT.

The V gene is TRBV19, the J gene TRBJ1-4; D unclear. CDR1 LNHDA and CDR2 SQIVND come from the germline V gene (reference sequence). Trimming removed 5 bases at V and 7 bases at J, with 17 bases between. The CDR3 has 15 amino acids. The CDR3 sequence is CASSVRGWGGEKLFF. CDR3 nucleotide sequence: TGTGCCAGTAGTGTACGCGGGTGGGGAGGTGAAAAACTGTTTTTT.

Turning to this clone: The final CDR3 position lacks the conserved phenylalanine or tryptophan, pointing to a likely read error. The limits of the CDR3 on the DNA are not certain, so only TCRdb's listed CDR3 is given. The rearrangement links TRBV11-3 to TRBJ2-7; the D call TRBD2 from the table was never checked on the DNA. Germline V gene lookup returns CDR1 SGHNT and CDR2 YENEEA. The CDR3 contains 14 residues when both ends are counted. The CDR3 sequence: CASSLDPGLRTSNP.

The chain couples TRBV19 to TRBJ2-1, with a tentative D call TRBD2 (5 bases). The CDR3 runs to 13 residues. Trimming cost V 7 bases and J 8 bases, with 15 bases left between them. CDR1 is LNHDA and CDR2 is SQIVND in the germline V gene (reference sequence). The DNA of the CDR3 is TGTGCCAGTACCCCCAACGGACTTGATGAGCAGTTCTTC. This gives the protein CASTPNGLDEQFF.

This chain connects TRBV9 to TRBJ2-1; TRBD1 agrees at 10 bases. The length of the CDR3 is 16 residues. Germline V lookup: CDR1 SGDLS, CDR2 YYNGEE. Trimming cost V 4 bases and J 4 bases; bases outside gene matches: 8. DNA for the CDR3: TGTGCCAGCAGCCTCCCCCCGGGACAGGGGTACAATGAGCAGTTCTTC. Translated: CASSLPPGQGYNEQFF.

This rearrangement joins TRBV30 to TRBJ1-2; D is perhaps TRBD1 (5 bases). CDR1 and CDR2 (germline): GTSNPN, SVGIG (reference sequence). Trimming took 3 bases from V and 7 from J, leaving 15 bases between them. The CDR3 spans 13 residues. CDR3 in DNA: TGTGCCTGGAGATCACGGGGGATGGGTGGCTACACCTTC. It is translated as CAWRSRGMGGYTF. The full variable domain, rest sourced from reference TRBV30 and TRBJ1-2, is SQTIHQWPATLVQPVGSPLSLECTVEGTSNPNLYWYRQAAGRGLQLLFYSVGIGQISSEVPQNLSASRPQDRQFILSSKKLLLSDSGFYLCAWRSRGMGGYTFGSGTRLTVV.

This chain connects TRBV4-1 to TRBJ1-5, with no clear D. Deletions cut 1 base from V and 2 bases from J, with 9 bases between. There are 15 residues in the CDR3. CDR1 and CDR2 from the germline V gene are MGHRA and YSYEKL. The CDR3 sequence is CASSQGWTGNQPQHF. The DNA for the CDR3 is TGCGCCAGCAGCCAAGGGTGGACTGGCAATCAGCCCCAGCATTTT.

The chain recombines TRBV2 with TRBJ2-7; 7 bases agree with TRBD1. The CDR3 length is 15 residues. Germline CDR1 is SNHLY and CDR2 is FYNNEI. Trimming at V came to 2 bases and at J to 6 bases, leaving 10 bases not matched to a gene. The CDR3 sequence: CASSELTTGIGEQYF. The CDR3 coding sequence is TGTGCCAGCAGTGAACTAACGACAGGGATCGGCGAGCAGTACTTC.

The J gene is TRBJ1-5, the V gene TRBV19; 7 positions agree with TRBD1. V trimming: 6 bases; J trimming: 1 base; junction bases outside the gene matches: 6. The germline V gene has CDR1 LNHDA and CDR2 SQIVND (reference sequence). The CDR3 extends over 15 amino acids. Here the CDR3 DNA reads TGTGCCAGTAGATCAGACAGGGTAAGCAATCAGCCCCAGCATTTT. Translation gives CASRSDRVSNQPQHF.

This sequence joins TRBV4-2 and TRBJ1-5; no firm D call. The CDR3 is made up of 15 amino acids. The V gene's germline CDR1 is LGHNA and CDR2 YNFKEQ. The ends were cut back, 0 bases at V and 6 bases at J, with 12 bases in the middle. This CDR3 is CASSQDEQSGQPQHF. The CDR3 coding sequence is TGTGCCAGCAGCCAAGATGAGCAATCCGGTCAGCCCCAGCATTTT.

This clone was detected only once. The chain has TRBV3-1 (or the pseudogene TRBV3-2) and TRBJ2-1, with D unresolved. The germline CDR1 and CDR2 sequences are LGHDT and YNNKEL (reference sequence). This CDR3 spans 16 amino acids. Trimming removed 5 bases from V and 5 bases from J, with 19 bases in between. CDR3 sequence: CASSGQDLHSDNEQFF. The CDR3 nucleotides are TGTGCCAGCAGCGGTCAGGATCTCCATTCCGACAATGAGCAGTTCTTC.

CDR3 sequence: CASSSSTGVYEQYF. The CDR3, as DNA: TGTGCCAGCAGTAGCTCGACGGGGGTCTACGAGCAGTACTTC. This sequence joins TRBV6-5 and TRBJ2-7, with D perhaps matching TRBD2 (6 bases). Germline CDR1 and CDR2: MNHEY and SVGAGI. This CDR3 contains 14 residues. Trimming stripped 5 bases from V and 3 bases from J, with 14 bases between.

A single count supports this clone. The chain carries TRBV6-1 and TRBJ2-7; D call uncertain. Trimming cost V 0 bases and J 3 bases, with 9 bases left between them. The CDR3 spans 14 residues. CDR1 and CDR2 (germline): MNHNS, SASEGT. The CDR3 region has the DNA TGTGCCAGCAGTGAAGCAGGCGGAATCTACGAGCAGTACTTC. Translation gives CASSEAGGIYEQYF.

CDR3 in DNA: TGTGCCAGCAGCGGATCGGGACAGGGGTATGGCTACACCTTC. It yields the protein CASSGSGQGYGYTF. This chain uses TRBV9 with TRBJ1-2; 10 nucleotides line up with TRBD1. The CDR3 covers 14 residues. Losses at the gene ends were 3 bases for V and 5 bases for J; bases not matched to a gene: 4. Germline values: CDR1 SGDLS, CDR2 YYNGEE.

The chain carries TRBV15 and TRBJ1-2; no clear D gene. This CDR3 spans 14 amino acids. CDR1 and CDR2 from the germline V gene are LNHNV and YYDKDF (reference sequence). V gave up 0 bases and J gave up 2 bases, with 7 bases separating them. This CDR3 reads CATSRDGGNYGYTF. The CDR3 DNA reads TGTGCCACCAGCAGAGATGGCGGGAACTATGGCTACACCTTC.

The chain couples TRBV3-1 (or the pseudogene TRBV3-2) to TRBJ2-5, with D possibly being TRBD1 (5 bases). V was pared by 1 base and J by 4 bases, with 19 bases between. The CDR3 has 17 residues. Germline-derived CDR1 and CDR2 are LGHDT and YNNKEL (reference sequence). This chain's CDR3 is CASSQGPIQVLVETQYF. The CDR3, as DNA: TGTGCCAGCAGCCAAGGCCCTATACAGGTTCTAGTAGAGACCCAGTACTTC.

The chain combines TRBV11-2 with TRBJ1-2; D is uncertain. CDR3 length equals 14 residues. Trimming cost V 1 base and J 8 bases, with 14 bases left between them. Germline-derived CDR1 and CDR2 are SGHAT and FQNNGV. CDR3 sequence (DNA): TGTGCCAGCAGCTTAGGGTCGTTCGGGTGGGGCTACACCTTC. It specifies CASSLGSFGWGYTF.